The 19 T cell receptor beta chains listed next were all sequenced from one sample in a study of T cells after yellow fever vaccination. TCRdb processed the 5' RACE reads anew with MiXCR; each CDR3 protein has one entry. The sample yields about 69,000 distinct CDR3 sequences, 4.5% to 7.5% seen once. Sequenced material: CD4+ T cells sorted from PBMCs, taken around 15 days after the first yellow fever vaccination. The source of these receptors is a man aged 18-30 years who received the YFV17D yellow fever vaccine.

This clonotype was observed many times. J is TRBJ1-1 and V is TRBV12-3 or TRBV12-4; D is ambiguous. The CDR3 runs 14 residues. V gave up 3 bases and J gave up 0 bases, with 8 bases separating them. The DNA of the CDR3 is TGTGCCAGCAGTTTGAGGCAGCTGAACACTGAAGCTTTCTTT. Encoded protein: CASSLRQLNTEAFF.

The table lists this clonotype with many counts. The V gene is TRBV7-9, the J gene TRBJ2-5; D gene ambiguous. Trimming took off 8 bases at V and 5 bases at J, with 9 bases between the two ends. Germline assignment: CDR1 SEHNR and CDR2 FQNEAQ (reference sequence). The CDR3 sequence is 11 residues long. Here the CDR3 DNA reads TGTGCCAGCCGCCAGTGGGAGACCCAGTACTTC. Amino acid sequence: CASRQWETQYF.

The CDR3 here is CASSLDIGYSYEQYV. As DNA, the CDR3 is TGTGCCAGCAGCTTGGACATAGGGTACTCCTACGAGCAGTACGTC. The chain has TRBV5-5 and TRBJ2-7; no firm D call. V was cut by 0 bases and J by 0 bases, with 10 bases left in between. Germline-derived CDR1 and CDR2 are SGHKS and YYEKEE (reference sequence). The CDR3 spans 15 residues.

This clonotype was found many times. J is TRBJ2-1 and V is TRBV11-3; tentatively, D is TRBD2 (5 bases). The V end was cut by 5 bases, the J end by 12 bases, with 17 bases between. CDR3 size: 13 residues. Looked up from germline, CDR1 is SGHNT and CDR2 is YENEEA. The CDR3 DNA sequence: TGTGCCAGCAGCCCCCGGGAAGGCAATAGGCAGTTCTTC. It is translated as CASSPREGNRQFF.

The sample holds many counts of this clonotype. DNA of the CDR3: TGTGCCAGCAGCCGAAGCGGGGCAGATACGCAGTATTTT. This codes for CASSRSGADTQYF. The chain links TRBV3-1 to TRBJ2-3, with TRBD2 matching 7 bases. V shed 4 bases and J 4 bases; nucleotides not matched to a gene: 2. This CDR3 is built from 13 residues. Germline V gene lookup returns CDR1 LGHDT and CDR2 YNNKEL (reference sequence).

As for this clonotype: Just one base apart from a much larger clone, this may be a read error. The genes are TRBV19 and TRBJ2-1, with 14 positions matching TRBD2. The CDR3 is 15 residues long. V dropped 7 bases and J dropped 13; count of bases not matched to a gene: 12. Germline-derived CDR1 and CDR2 are LNHDA and SQIVND (reference sequence). CDR3 region: CASIESGLAGDIQFF. In DNA form, the CDR3 reads TGTGCCAGTATCGAATCGGGACTAGCGGGGGACATACAGTTCTTC.

In this sample, this clonotype turned up many times. The chain is built from TRBV4-3 and TRBJ2-4; D possibly corresponds to TRBD1 (5 bases). The V end was cut by 4 bases, the J end by 0 bases, with 10 bases between. Germline loops: CDR1 LGHNA, CDR2 YSLEER. CDR3 length: 15 amino acids. CDR3 coding DNA: TGCGCCAGCAGCCTTACACAGGAAGCCAAAAACATTCAGTACTTC. Protein product: CASSLTQEAKNIQYF.

This clonotype was found many times. The rearrangement uses TRBV19 and TRBJ1-1; D unresolved. Deletions cut 7 bases from V and 6 bases from J, with 15 bases between. Germline lookup yields CDR1 LNHDA and CDR2 SQIVND (reference sequence). This CDR3 is built from 13 residues. The CDR3 coding sequence is TGTGCCAGTAAGATACTGGCTAGGTCTGAAGCTTTCTTT. Translating it yields CASKILARSEAFF.

This clonotype appeared many times. V usage is TRBV5-4 and J usage is TRBJ2-7, with D maybe TRBD2 (7 bases). This CDR3 has 15 residues. From germline, CDR1 is SGHNT and CDR2 YYREEE (reference sequence). With 1 base removed from V and 0 bases from J, the gap between germline ends came to 11 bases. The CDR3 loop reads CASSLRGGYSYEQYF. CDR3 sequence (DNA): TGTGCCAGCAGCTTGAGGGGGGGATACTCCTACGAGCAGTACTTC.

This clonotype has ten or more counts. The chain links TRBV2 to TRBJ2-7; D might be TRBD1 (5 bases). The CDR3 length is 14 residues. In germline, CDR1 is SNHLY, CDR2 FYNNEI. Trimming left V 6 bases short and J 6 bases short, with 18 bases between. CDR3 in amino acids: CASSIGQGFVEQYV. CDR3 DNA sequence: TGTGCCAGCAGCATTGGCCAGGGTTTTGTCGAGCAGTACGTC.

The sample holds many counts of this clonotype. The rearrangement links TRBV18 to TRBJ2-5; 11 bases line up with TRBD2. Germline CDR1 and CDR2: KGHSH and LQKENI. CDR3 length: 16 amino acids. The V gene end was trimmed by 2 bases and the J gene end by 2 bases; junction bases not matched to a gene: 4. In DNA form, the CDR3 reads TGTGCCAGCTCACCAAGGCTAGCGGGGGGACAAGAGACCCAGTACTTC. Protein: CASSPRLAGGQETQYF.

Many counts were recorded for this clonotype. The V and J genes are TRBV28 and TRBJ1-2; 10 bases are shared with TRBD1. The CDR3 covers 13 residues. From germline, CDR1 is MDHEN and CDR2 SYDVKM. Trimming at V came to 6 bases and at J to 8 bases, leaving 6 bases not matched to a gene. The CDR3 spells CASSPGDRGGYTF. Written as DNA, the CDR3 is TGTGCCAGCAGCCCAGGGGACAGGGGCGGCTACACCTTC.

This clonotype was counted many times. The rearrangement joins TRBV12-3 or TRBV12-4 to TRBJ1-5; maybe TRBD1 (6 bases). Trimming cost V 4 bases and J 1 base, with 14 bases left between them. There are 16 residues in the CDR3. CDR3 nucleotide sequence: TGTGCCAGCAGTTCCCAGGGGAGGGAGAGCAATCAGCCCCAGCATTTT. Translating it yields CASSSQGRESNQPQHF.

At least ten counts were recorded for this clonotype. As the CDR3 is not closed by the conserved phenylalanine or tryptophan, this likely results from a read error. The DNA is left out, because the CDR3 cannot be placed on it with certainty; the CDR3 is given as TCRdb lists it. The chain links TRBV27 to TRBJ2-7; no check of the table's D call, TRBD1, against the DNA was made. Looked up from germline, CDR1 is MNHEY and CDR2 is SMNVEV (reference sequence). The CDR3 spans 12 residues, counting both ends. The CDR3 here is CASSTGGTGLSL.

This clonotype came up once. This clone may be a read error of a much larger clone one base away. CDR3 sequence reads: CASRQQGYYGYTF. CDR3 nucleotide sequence: TGCGCCAGCCGCCAACAGGGGTACTATGGCTACACCTTC. This sequence joins TRBV5-1 and TRBJ1-2, with TRBD1 matching over 7 bases. This CDR3 comprises 13 residues. J was trimmed by 3 bases and V by 7 bases; bases with no gene match: 6. Germline V gene data show CDR1 as SGHRS and CDR2 as YFSETQ.

This clonotype was observed at least ten times. The chain couples TRBV7-2 to TRBJ1-5; D is possibly TRBD1 (6 bases). CDR1 SGHTA and CDR2 FQGNSA come from the germline V gene. Trimming cost V 1 base and J 6 bases, with 16 bases left between them. The CDR3 totals 16 residues. Here the CDR3 DNA reads TGTGCCAGCAGCTTAGTTGCGGGGGCGCCGGGTCAGCCCCAGCATTTT. It yields the protein CASSLVAGAPGQPQHF.

This clonotype came up a few times. The chain employs TRBV5-5 and TRBJ1-2, with D possibly TRBD1 on 6 matching bases. The CDR3 is 15 amino acids. The V gene's germline CDR1 is SGHKS and CDR2 YYEKEE (reference sequence). Trimming took off 1 base at V and 4 bases at J, with 14 bases between the two ends. The CDR3 loop reads CASSLLTGQSYGYTF. CDR3 sequence (DNA): TGTGCCAGCAGCTTGCTAACCGGACAGAGCTATGGCTACACCTTC. Full variable domain (missing parts from reference TRBV5-5 and TRBJ1-2): DAGVTQSPTHLIKTRGQQVTLRCSPISGHKSVSWYQQVLGQGPQFIFQYYEKEERGRGNFPDRFSARQFPNYSSELNVNALLLGDSALYLCASSLLTGQSYGYTFGSGTRLTVV.

This clonotype was found many times. V gene TRBV24-1 combines with J gene TRBJ2-4, with 7 bases aligning to TRBD1. Germline CDR1 is KGHDR and CDR2 is SFDVKD. The trim removed 3 bases at V and 3 bases at J, leaving 4 bases unmatched. The CDR3 runs 15 residues. As DNA, the CDR3 is TGTGCCACCAGTGATAACCGGGACAGCAAAAACATTCAGTACTTC. Its translation is CATSDNRDSKNIQYF.

Ten or more counts support this clonotype. This chain joins TRBV20-1 and TRBJ1-2; D gene ambiguous. V was cut by 0 bases and J by 5 bases, with 16 bases left in between. The CDR3 is made up of 15 amino acids. Germline V gives CDR1 DFQATT, CDR2 SNEGSKA (reference sequence). CDR3 sequence (DNA): TGCAGTGCTAGAGATCTGAGGGCGTTAGGGTATGGCTACACCTTC. This translates into CSARDLRALGYGYTF.